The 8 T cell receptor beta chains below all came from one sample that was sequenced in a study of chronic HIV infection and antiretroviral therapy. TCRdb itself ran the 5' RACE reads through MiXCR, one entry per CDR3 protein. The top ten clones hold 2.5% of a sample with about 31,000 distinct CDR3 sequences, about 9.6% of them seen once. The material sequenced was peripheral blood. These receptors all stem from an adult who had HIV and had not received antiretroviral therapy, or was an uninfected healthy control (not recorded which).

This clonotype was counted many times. CDR3 in DNA: TGTGCCAGCAGCCCGGGACAGGCAGATGAGCAGTTCTTC. Its protein is CASSPGQADEQFF. This chain joins TRBV6-6 and TRBJ2-1, with 8 positions matching TRBD1. CDR3 length: 13 amino acids. V dropped 6 bases and J dropped 8; count of bases not matched to a gene: 6. Germline loops: CDR1 MNHNY, CDR2 SVGAGI (reference sequence).

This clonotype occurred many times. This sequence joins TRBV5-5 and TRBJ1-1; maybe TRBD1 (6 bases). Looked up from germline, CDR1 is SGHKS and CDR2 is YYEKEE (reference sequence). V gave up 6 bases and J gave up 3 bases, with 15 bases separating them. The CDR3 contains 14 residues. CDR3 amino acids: CASTLGQSDTEAFF. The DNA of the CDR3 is TGTGCCAGCACCCTCGGACAGTCAGACACTGAAGCTTTCTTT.

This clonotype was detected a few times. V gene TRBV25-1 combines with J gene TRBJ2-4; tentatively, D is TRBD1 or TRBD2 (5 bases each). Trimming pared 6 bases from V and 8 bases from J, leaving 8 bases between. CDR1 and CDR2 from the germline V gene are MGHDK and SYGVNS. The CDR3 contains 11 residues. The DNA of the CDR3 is TGTGCCAGCAGGGGGGTGGACATTCAGTACTTC. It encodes CASRGVDIQYF.

CDR3 sequence reads: CAINNGTQNTGELFF. The CDR3 DNA reads as TGTGCCATCAATAACGGGACACAGAACACCGGGGAGCTGTTTTTT. The chain is built from TRBV10-3 and TRBJ2-2; maybe TRBD1 (6 bases). Trimming removed 7 bases at V and 1 base at J, with 13 bases between. The CDR3 is 15 amino acids. Per germline, CDR1 ENHRY and CDR2 SYGVKD.

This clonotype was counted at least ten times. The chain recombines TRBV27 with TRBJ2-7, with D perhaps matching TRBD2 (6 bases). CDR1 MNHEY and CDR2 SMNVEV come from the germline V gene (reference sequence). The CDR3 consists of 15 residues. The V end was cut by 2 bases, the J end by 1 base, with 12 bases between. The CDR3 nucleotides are TGTGCCAGCAGTTTACTGCCTAGCGCTTCCTACGAGCAGTACTTC. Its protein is CASSLLPSASYEQYF.

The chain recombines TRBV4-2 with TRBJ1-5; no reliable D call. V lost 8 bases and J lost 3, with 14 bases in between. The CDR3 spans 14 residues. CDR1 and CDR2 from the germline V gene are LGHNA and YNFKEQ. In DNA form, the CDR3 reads TGTGCCAGCCAGCCAGGCTTTCCCAATCAGCCCCAGCATTTT. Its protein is CASQPGFPNQPQHF.

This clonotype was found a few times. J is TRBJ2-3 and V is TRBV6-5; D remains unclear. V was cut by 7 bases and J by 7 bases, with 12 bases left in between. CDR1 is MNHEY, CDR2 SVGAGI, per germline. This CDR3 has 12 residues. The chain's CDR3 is CASTPPVNTQYF. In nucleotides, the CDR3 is TGTGCCAGCACCCCCCCGGTTAATACGCAGTATTTT.

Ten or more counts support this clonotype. The CDR3 reads CSVDRWGDSLNTEAFF. CDR3 bases: TGCAGCGTTGACCGATGGGGTGACAGCTTGAACACTGAAGCTTTCTTT. The chain carries TRBV29-1 and TRBJ1-1; a possible D gene is TRBD1 (5 bases). This CDR3 has 16 residues. Germline V gene sequence: CDR1 SQVTM, CDR2 ANQGSEA. The ends were cut back, 3 bases at V and 0 bases at J, with 17 bases in the middle.